The 18 T cell receptor beta chains below come from one sample, sequenced in a study of radiation and T cells in renal cell carcinoma. Time point meaning: blood 2 weeks post-SBRT. Treatment described: 15 Gy SBRT to primary tumor, nephrectomy 4 weeks later. Method: immunoSEQ multiplex PCR; TCRdb's copy keeps in-frame clones and lacks some. The profile shows roughly 120,000 clones, approximately 78% of them singletons. The input for sequencing was blood, taken from a patient whose treatment included radiotherapy and nephrectomy. These receptor sequences come from a woman aged 55-70 years with renal cell carcinoma.

This chain joins TRBV15 and TRBJ2-7, with D unclear. Trimming shortened V by 0 bases and J by 0 bases, and 6 bases separated the two germline ends. The CDR3 is made up of 14 amino acids. In germline, CDR1 is LNHNV, CDR2 YYDKDF (reference sequence). CDR3: CATSRDLTSYEQYF. CDR3 nucleotide sequence: TGTGCCACCAGCAGAGATCTCACCTCCTACGAGCAGTACTTC.

The chain links TRBV21-1 to TRBJ1-5; the table calls TRBD1, which could not be checked here. TRBV21-1 represents a pseudogene. There are 17 residues in the CDR3. The CDR3 nucleotides are TGTGCCAGCAGCTTATACGGACACCCCTATAGCAATCAGCCCCAGCATTTT. Translation: CASSLYGHPYSNQPQHF.

The chain is built from TRBV27 and TRBJ1-1, with TRBD1 matching over 7 bases. CDR3 size: 14 residues. The V and J ends lost 7 bases and 0 bases, in that order; junction bases with no gene match: 5. In germline, CDR1 is MNHEY, CDR2 SMNVEV (reference sequence). This CDR3 is CASTPGGLNTEAFF. In DNA, the CDR3 is TGTGCCAGCACCCCAGGGGGTCTGAACACTGAAGCTTTCTTT.

This chain links TRBV29-1 with TRBJ1-4, with 8 positions matching TRBD1. The junction had 5 bases not matched to a gene; V was cut back by 1 base and J by 4 bases. CDR3 length: 15 residues. The germline CDR1 and CDR2 sequences are SQVTM and ANQGSEA. The CDR3 DNA reads as TGCAGCGTTGAAGCCCCCGGACAGGGTAATGAAAAACTGTTTTTT. It translates to CSVEAPGQGNEKLFF.

There are a few counts of this clone. Different DNA sequences within this sample yield the same CDR3. The rearrangement uses TRBV4-1 and TRBJ1-1, with TRBD1 matching 8 bases. The CDR3 covers 13 residues. Looked up from germline, CDR1 is MGHRA and CDR2 is YSYEKL. The V segment lost 3 bases and the J segment 8 bases; nucleotides outside the gene matches: 5. This CDR3 reads CASSHPGGAEAFF. As DNA, the CDR3 is TGCGCCAGCAGCCATCCAGGGGGCGCAGAAGCTTTCTTT.

The V gene is TRBV6-1, the J gene TRBJ2-5; D unresolved. The CDR3 sequence is 11 residues long. Looked up from germline, CDR1 is MNHNS and CDR2 is SASEGT. Deletions cut 6 bases from V and 0 bases from J, with 2 bases between. In DNA form, the CDR3 reads TGTGCCAGCAGCCACCAAGAGACCCAGTACTTC. Amino acid sequence: CASSHQETQYF.

This clone has more than one count but fewer than ten. The chain is built from TRBV5-1 and TRBJ2-1; D gene ambiguous. The V gene's germline CDR1 is SGHRS and CDR2 YFSETQ. V was clipped by 1 base and J by 8 bases, with 10 bases between them. The CDR3 covers 13 residues. The chain's CDR3 is CASSLISRDEQFF. CDR3 coding DNA: TGCGCCAGCAGCTTGATATCTCGCGATGAGCAGTTCTTC.

The V gene is TRBV19, the J gene TRBJ1-5, with a possible D match to TRBD1 (6 bases). The CDR3 is made up of 13 amino acids. Between the trimmed V and J ends, which lost 5 bases and 4 bases, there was a span of 9 bases. Germline values: CDR1 LNHDA, CDR2 SQIVND (reference sequence). CDR3 in amino acids: CASSDTGNQPQHF. CDR3 DNA: TGTGCCAGTAGTGACACAGGGAATCAGCCCCAGCATTTT.

This chain connects TRBV5-4 to TRBJ1-2; D is possibly TRBD1 (5 bases). V was trimmed by 0 bases and J by 5 bases, leaving 11 bases between them. The CDR3 length is 14 residues. Germline CDR1 is SGHNT and CDR2 is YYREEE (reference sequence). The chain's CDR3 is CASSLVGEQYGYTF. The DNA of the CDR3 is TGTGCCAGCAGCTTGGTAGGGGAGCAGTATGGCTACACCTTC.

This chain uses TRBV6-1 with TRBJ1-5; D not resolved. This CDR3 contains 12 residues. V gave up 4 bases and J gave up 4 bases, with 5 bases separating them. CDR1 is MNHNS and CDR2 is SASEGT in the germline V gene. The CDR3 protein is CASSGTNQPQHF. The CDR3 nucleotides are TGTGCCAGCAGTGGAACGAATCAGCCCCAGCATTTT.

The chain recombines TRBV11-1 with TRBJ2-5, with a weak D call TRBD1 (6 bases). Germline loops: CDR1 SGHAT, CDR2 FQDESV (reference sequence). The length of the CDR3 is 15 residues. V lost 0 bases and J lost 5, with 13 bases in between. The CDR3 coding sequence is TGTGCCAGCAGCTTAGCAGAAACAGGGCGGGAGACCCAGTACTTC. Residues: CASSLAETGRETQYF.

J is TRBJ1-5 and V is TRBV30; tentative D call: TRBD1 (6 bases). V was cut by 1 base and J by 5 bases, with 12 bases left in between. The V gene's germline CDR1 is GTSNPN and CDR2 SVGIG (reference sequence). The CDR3 length is 14 residues. The CDR3 DNA reads TGTGCCTGGAGTGATCCCCAGGGGTATCAGCCCCAGCATTTT. Translated, it gives CAWSDPQGYQPQHF.

The chain has TRBV7-3 and TRBJ1-1, with D possibly matching TRBD1 (5 bases). The CDR3 sequence is 15 residues long. With 1 base removed from V and 1 base from J, the gap between germline ends came to 10 bases. Germline CDR1 reads SGHTA; CDR2 reads FQGTGA. In nucleotides, the CDR3 is TGTGCCAGCAGCTTAAACGGGGGGGAGAACACTGAAGCTTTCTTT. It specifies CASSLNGGENTEAFF. Complete variable domain (other parts from reference TRBV7-3 and TRBJ1-1): GAGVSQTPSNKVTEKGKYVELRCDPISGHTALYWYRQSLGQGPEFLIYFQGTGAADDSGLPNDRFFAVRPEGSVSTLKIQRTERGDSAVYLCASSLNGGENTEAFFGQGTRLTVV.

V is TRBV9 and J is TRBJ2-1; 8 bases map to TRBD2. Unmatched junction bases numbered 2, after V lost 0 bases and J lost 0 bases. Germline CDR1 is SGDLS and CDR2 is YYNGEE. The CDR3 is 16 residues long. The CDR3 reads CASSVGLAGSYNEQFF. The CDR3, as DNA: TGTGCCAGCAGCGTAGGCCTAGCGGGCTCCTACAATGAGCAGTTCTTC.

The chain employs TRBV27 and TRBJ2-5, with D possibly matching TRBD2 (5 bases). V was shortened by 5 bases and J by 4 bases, with 17 bases between the two germline ends. Germline V lookup: CDR1 MNHEY, CDR2 SMNVEV (reference sequence). The CDR3 spans 15 residues. The CDR3 here is CASSPTLGFRETQYF. The CDR3 DNA reads as TGTGCCAGCAGTCCCACACTAGGTTTTCGAGAGACCCAGTACTTC.

This chain uses TRBV15 with TRBJ2-1; D gene unclear. V was trimmed by 4 bases and J by 6 bases, leaving 16 bases between them. Germline values: CDR1 LNHNV, CDR2 YYDKDF (reference sequence). The CDR3 loop spans 15 amino acids. This CDR3 reads CATSILGRTANEQFF. The DNA for the CDR3 is TGTGCCACCAGCATATTAGGACGGACGGCCAATGAGCAGTTCTTC.

This clone appeared once. The chain joins TRBV18 to TRBJ1-4; D may be TRBD1 (6 bases). Trimming took off 3 bases at V and 8 bases at J, with 10 bases between the two ends. This CDR3 is built from 13 residues. Looked up from germline, CDR1 is KGHSH and CDR2 is LQKENI. CDR3 protein: CASSPRTDEKLFF. The CDR3 DNA sequence: TGTGCCAGCTCACCCAGGACAGACGAAAAACTGTTTTTT.

This clone was observed once. The gene calls are TRBV9 and TRBJ1-2; D unresolved. V lost 4 bases, J lost 2 bases, and 15 bases lay in between. The CDR3 contains 15 residues. Germline values: CDR1 SGDLS, CDR2 YYNGEE. The DNA of the CDR3 is TGTGCCAGCAGCCCTTCTCTGGCACAAAACTATGGCTACACCTTC. As protein: CASSPSLAQNYGYTF.